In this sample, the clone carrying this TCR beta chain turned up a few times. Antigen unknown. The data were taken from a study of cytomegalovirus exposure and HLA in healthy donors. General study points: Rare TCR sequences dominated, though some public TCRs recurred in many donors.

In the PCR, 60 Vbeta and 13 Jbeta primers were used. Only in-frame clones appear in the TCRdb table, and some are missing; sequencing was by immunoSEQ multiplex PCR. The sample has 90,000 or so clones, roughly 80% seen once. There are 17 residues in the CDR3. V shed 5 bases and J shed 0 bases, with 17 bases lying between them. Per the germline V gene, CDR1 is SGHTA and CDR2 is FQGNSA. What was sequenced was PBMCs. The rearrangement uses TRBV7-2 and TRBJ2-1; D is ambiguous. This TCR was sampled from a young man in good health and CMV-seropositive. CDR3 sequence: CASSPSPRASSYNEQFF. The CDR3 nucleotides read TGTGCCAGCAGCCCAAGCCCGAGAGCGAGCTCCTACAATGAGCAGTTCTTC.